The rows below give T cell receptor beta chains drawn from one sample of a study of shared clonotypes between healthy human individuals. Sequencing was performed with immunoSEQ multiplex PCR; in TCRdb, only in-frame clones are kept and a portion is missing. The table has 2 million to 2.5 million clones, approximately 95% seen once; the top ten hold roughly 0.13%. Material for sequencing was naive CD4+ T cells sorted from blood. These receptors came from a young man in good health. The CDR3 runs from the conserved cysteine through the conserved F or W. Each record gives: V gene, CDR3 length, D gene, clone size, J gene, CDR3 DNA, CDR3 protein. D genes are given only for firm matches. The size field is filled for only some rows; it gives once, few, many or a size class.

TRBV30,13,TRBD1,NA,TRBJ1-5,TGTGCCTGGGGACAGGGGGGCAATCAGCCCCAGCATTTT,CAWGQGGNQPQHF
TRBV27,15,NA,NA,TRBJ1-1,TGTGCCAGCAGTCGTCGACAGGTTCAGAACACTGAAGCTTTCTTT,CASSRRQVQNTEAFF
TRBV6-5,13,TRBD2,NA,TRBJ2-5,TGTGCCAGCAGTTACGCGGGAGTAGAGACCCAGTACTTC,CASSYAGVETQYF
TRBV6-6,16,TRBD2,NA,TRBJ2-5,TGTGCCAGCAGTTACACTAGCGGTATGAGGAAAGAGACCCAGTACTTC,CASSYTSGMRKETQYF
TRBV4-2,17,TRBD2,NA,TRBJ2-3,TGTGCCAGCAGCCTGTCAGCGGGGGGGCCGGGCACAGATACGCAGTATTTT,CASSLSAGGPGTDTQYF
TRBV28,14,NA,NA,TRBJ1-2,TGTGCCAGCAGTCCGAATTCGGCGCCATATGGCTACACCTTC,CASSPNSAPYGYTF
TRBV7-3,13,TRBD1,NA,TRBJ2-1,TGTGCCAGCAGCTCGTCAAGGGGGCTAGAGCAGTTCTTC,CASSSSRGLEQFF
TRBV19,15,NA,NA,TRBJ1-2,TGTGCCAGTAGAACCCCGACGGACCCCTTTTATGGCTACACCTTC,CASRTPTDPFYGYTF
TRBV30,13,NA,once,TRBJ2-2,TGTGCCTGGAGCGCCACTAGGACCGGGGAGCTGTTTTTT,CAWSATRTGELFF
TRBV29-1,12,NA,NA,TRBJ1-2,TGCAGCGCCGAGGGCCCTAACTATGGCTACACCTTC,CSAEGPNYGYTF
TRBV7-2,15,NA,NA,TRBJ1-5,TGTGCCAGCAGTCCTGCCAGCGGAAGCAATCAGCCCCAGCATTTT,CASSPASGSNQPQHF
TRBV10-3,14,NA,NA,TRBJ2-3,TGTGCCATCAGGTTTAGTGGTGCCACAGATACGCAGTATTTT,CAIRFSGATDTQYF
TRBV28,14,NA,NA,TRBJ1-1,TGTGCCAGCAGTCCCTCAGGATCGAACACTGAAGCTTTCTTT,CASSPSGSNTEAFF
TRBV4-1,19,NA,NA,TRBJ1-5,TGCGCCAGCAGCCAAGGGGGCCTCCAGGGACTATATAGCAATCAGCCCCAGCATTTT,CASSQGGLQGLYSNQPQHF
TRBV5-1,14,TRBD1,NA,TRBJ2-7,TGCGCCAGCAAGATCGGGACAGGGACCTACGAGCAGTACTTC,CASKIGTGTYEQYF
TRBV7-9,14,NA,NA,TRBJ1-5,TGTGCCAGCAGCTCCGGGACAATTCAGAGGGCCCAGCATTTT,CASSSGTIQRAQHF
TRBV7-6,16,NA,NA,TRBJ2-7,TGTGCCAGCAGCTTATTCCCACGGGGGACGTATTACGAGCAGTACTTC,CASSLFPRGTYYEQYF
TRBV19,15,NA,NA,TRBJ2-2,TGTGCCAGTAGTATTGTGGGTCCGAACACCGGGGAGCTGTTTTTT,CASSIVGPNTGELFF
TRBV2,19,TRBD1,NA,TRBJ2-1,TGTGCCAGCAGTCACCTAAGTCGAGGGACAGGTGAATCCTACAATGAGCAGTTCTTC,CASSHLSRGTGESYNEQFF
TRBV5-1,16,TRBD2,NA,TRBJ2-5,TGCGCCAGCAGACTAAACCCGGCGGGAGAGGGGGAGACCCAGTACTTC,CASRLNPAGEGETQYF
TRBV19,15,TRBD1,few,TRBJ1-3,TGTGCCAGCCGAGCCGGGACAGGGGCCGGAAACACCATATATTTT,CASRAGTGAGNTIYF
TRBV11-2,15,NA,NA,TRBJ2-1,TGTGCCAGCAGCTTAGTTGGCAGGTCCTACAATGAGCAGTTCTTC,CASSLVGRSYNEQFF
TRBV30,12,NA,NA,TRBJ1-4,TGTGCCTGGAGTCCCGGTTCGGAAAAACTGTTTTTT,CAWSPGSEKLFF
TRBV19,14,TRBD2,NA,TRBJ2-7,TGTGCCAGTAGTATAGTTAGCGGGAGCTACGAGCAGTACTTC,CASSIVSGSYEQYF
TRBV25-1,13,NA,NA,TRBJ2-2,TGTGCCAGCAGCTTCAGGGCGATCGGGGAGCTGTTTTTT,CASSFRAIGELFF
TRBV19,15,TRBD1,NA,TRBJ1-2,TGTGCCAGTAGTATGGGGACAGGAGACTTCTATGGCTACACCTTC,CASSMGTGDFYGYTF
TRBV4-1,16,TRBD2,NA,TRBJ2-2,TGCGCCAGCAGCCAAGGGACTAGCGCGAACACCGGGGAGCTGTTTTTT,CASSQGTSANTGELFF
TRBV6-6,15,NA,NA,TRBJ2-3,TGTGCCAGCATCCCCCGACAATGGAGCACAGATACGCAGTATTTT,CASIPRQWSTDTQYF
TRBV5-1,14,TRBD2,NA,TRBJ2-1,TGCGCCAGCAGCTTTCAGCGGGAGATCAATGAGCAGTTCTTC,CASSFQREINEQFF
TRBV29-1,12,NA,NA,TRBJ1-2,TGCGTAGGGGGTGAGGGACTAGGTGGCTACACCTTC,CVGGEGLGGYTF
TRBV9,15,NA,once,TRBJ1-2,TGTGCATCGGGGGAGGAGGGTAGAGGAAACTATGGCTACACCTTC,CASGEEGRGNYGYTF
TRBV18,14,NA,NA,TRBJ1-5,TGTGCCAGCTCACCGGACACAGTTACGGGGCCCCAGCATTTT,CASSPDTVTGPQHF
TRBV6-5,15,NA,NA,TRBJ1-2,TGTGCCAGCAGTTACTCGGGGGCTACCAACTATGGCTACACCTTC,CASSYSGATNYGYTF
TRBV30,12,NA,NA,TRBJ1-6,TGTGCCTGGAGTGGTCAATCTAGCCTCCTCCACTTT,CAWSGQSSLLHF
TRBV28,11,NA,NA,TRBJ2-6,TGTGCCAGCAAAAGGGCCAACGTCCTGACTTTC,CASKRANVLTF
TRBV29-1,16,NA,NA,TRBJ2-3,TGCAGCGTTCGAGGATTGGCGGGATCTAGCACAGATACGCAGTATTTT,CSVRGLAGSSTDTQYF
TRBV29-1,14,NA,NA,TRBJ1-2,TGCAGCGCCCTGGACAGCAATATTTACTATGGCTACACCTTC,CSALDSNIYYGYTF
TRBV30,14,TRBD2,NA,TRBJ2-1,TGTGCCTGGAATGGGCGGGAGTCTTACAATGAGCAGTTCTTC,CAWNGRESYNEQFF
TRBV2,13,NA,NA,TRBJ2-2,TGTGCCAGCAGGGCAACGAACACCGGGGAGCTGTTTTTT,CASRATNTGELFF
TRBV7-2,15,NA,NA,TRBJ2-7,TGTGCCAGCAGCTTAGGTACGGGAAGCTCCTACGAGCAGTACTTC,CASSLGTGSSYEQYF
TRBV6-5,14,TRBD1,once,TRBJ1-2,TGTGCCAGCAGGAGATCGGACAGGGAAAGTGGCTACACCTTC,CASRRSDRESGYTF
TRBV12-5,13,NA,once,TRBJ2-5,TGTGCTAGTGGTTTGGGAGGGTTAGAGACCCAGTACTTC,CASGLGGLETQYF
TRBV6-5,15,NA,once,TRBJ1-4,TGTGCCAGCAGTTACTCGGGGACAAGAGACGAAAAACTGTTTTTT,CASSYSGTRDEKLFF
TRBV29-1,15,NA,NA,TRBJ2-3,TGCAGCGTTAAGGCAGGGGTCCTAGATTTTGATACGCAGTATTTT,CSVKAGVLDFDTQYF
TRBV7-2,12,NA,NA,TRBJ2-5,TGTGCCAGCAGCCCCGGACAAGAGACCCAGTACTTC,CASSPGQETQYF
TRBV4-2,13,NA,NA,TRBJ1-1,TGTGCCAGCAGCCAAGTAGGTAACACTGAAGCTTTCTTT,CASSQVGNTEAFF
TRBV6-6,15,TRBD2,NA,TRBJ2-5,TGTGCCAGCAGTTACGGGAGCGGGAGAGGTGAGACCCAGTACTTC,CASSYGSGRGETQYF
TRBV18,12,NA,NA,TRBJ1-1,TGTGCCAGCTCACCGCGGATGGGTGAAGCTTTCTTT,CASSPRMGEAFF
TRBV5-4,16,TRBD1,NA,TRBJ2-3,TGTGCCAGCAGCCAGGGGACAGGGGCGGGCACAGATACGCAGTATTTT,CASSQGTGAGTDTQYF
TRBV10-3,14,NA,NA,TRBJ2-1,TGTGCCATCAGTGATCAGAGCTCCTACAATGAGCAGTTCTTC,CAISDQSSYNEQFF